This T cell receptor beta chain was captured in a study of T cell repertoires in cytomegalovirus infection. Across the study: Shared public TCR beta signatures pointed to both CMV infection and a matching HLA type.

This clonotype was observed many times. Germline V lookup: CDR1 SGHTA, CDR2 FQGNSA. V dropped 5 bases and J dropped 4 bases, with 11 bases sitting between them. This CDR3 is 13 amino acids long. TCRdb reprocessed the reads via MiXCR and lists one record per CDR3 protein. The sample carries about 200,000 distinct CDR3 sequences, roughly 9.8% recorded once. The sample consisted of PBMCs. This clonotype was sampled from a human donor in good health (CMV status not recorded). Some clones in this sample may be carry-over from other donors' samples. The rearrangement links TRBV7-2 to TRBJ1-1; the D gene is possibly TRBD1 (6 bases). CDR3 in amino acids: CASSRTGSTEAFF. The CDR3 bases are TGTGCCAGCAGCCGAACAGGGTCCACTGAAGCTTTCTTT. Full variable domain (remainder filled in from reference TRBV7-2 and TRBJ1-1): GAGVSQSPSNKVTEKGKDVELRCDPISGHTALYWYRQSLGQGLEFLIYFQGNSAPDKSGLPSDRFSAERTGGSVSTLTIQRTQQEDSAVYLCASSRTGSTEAFFGQGTRLTVV.